A selection of T cell receptor beta chains follows, all from one sample in a study of beta chain features in type 1 diabetes. Produced via immunoSEQ multiplex PCR; TCRdb's table is partial and in-frame only. The sample shows under 400,000 clones, around a fifth of them seen only once. Source material: naive CD4+ T cells from blood. The origin of the receptors is a woman younger than 30 in good health. The CDR3 runs from the conserved cysteine through the conserved F or W. A D gene is named only where the DNA matches it firmly. Rows may omit the clone size; those that give it use once, few, many or a size class.

J gene: TRBJ2-6
clone size: few
V gene: TRBV19
D gene: .
CDR3 protein: CASSIDRGAGANVLTF
CDR3 DNA: TGTGCCAGTAGTATAGATCGGGGAGCTGGGGCCAACGTCCTGACTTTC

J gene: TRBJ2-7
clone size: few
V gene: TRBV6-1
D gene: TRBD1
CDR3 protein: CASTGTGTIKQYF
CDR3 DNA: TGTGCCTCGACCGGGACAGGGACCATTAAGCAGTACTTC

J gene: TRBJ2-3
clone size: .
V gene: TRBV21-1
D gene: .
CDR3 protein: CASSGGNTDTQYF
CDR3 DNA: TGTGCCAGCAGCGGGGGCAACACAGATACGCAGTATTTT

J gene: TRBJ2-2
clone size: .
V gene: TRBV7-6
D gene: .
CDR3 protein: CASSLQVGELFF
CDR3 DNA: TGTGCCAGCAGCTTACAGGTCGGGGAGCTGTTTTTT

J gene: TRBJ2-3
clone size: .
V gene: TRBV2
D gene: TRBD1
CDR3 protein: CASGIGTGATDTQYF
CDR3 DNA: TGTGCCAGCGGAATCGGGACAGGGGCCACAGATACGCAGTATTTT

J gene: TRBJ2-6
clone size: few
V gene: TRBV5-1
D gene: .
CDR3 protein: CASSLEGRGSGANVLTF
CDR3 DNA: TGCGCCAGCAGCTTGGAAGGGCGGGGATCTGGGGCCAACGTCCTGACTTTC

J gene: TRBJ2-1
clone size: .
V gene: TRBV11-1
D gene: TRBD1
CDR3 protein: CASSLVETGGNEQFF
CDR3 DNA: TGTGCCAGCAGCTTAGTAGAGACAGGGGGCAATGAGCAGTTCTTC

J gene: TRBJ1-1
clone size: .
V gene: TRBV7-2
D gene: .
CDR3 protein: CASSPTAAVAFF
CDR3 DNA: TGTGCCAGCAGCCCCACAGCAGCGGTAGCTTTCTTT

J gene: TRBJ2-1
clone size: .
V gene: TRBV6-5
D gene: TRBD2
CDR3 protein: CASTGGALGEQFF
CDR3 DNA: TGTGCCAGCACGGGAGGGGCCCTGGGTGAGCAGTTCTTC

J gene: TRBJ1-5
clone size: .
V gene: TRBV2
D gene: .
CDR3 protein: CASSELGAYSNQPQHF
CDR3 DNA: TGTGCCAGCAGTGAATTGGGGGCTTATAGCAATCAGCCCCAGCATTTT

J gene: TRBJ2-1
clone size: few
V gene: TRBV18
D gene: .
CDR3 protein: CASSPIGGGNNEQFF
CDR3 DNA: TGTGCCAGCTCACCAATTGGGGGAGGCAACAATGAGCAGTTCTTC

J gene: TRBJ2-7
clone size: .
V gene: TRBV10-3
D gene: TRBD2
CDR3 protein: CAISALRTSGYEQYF
CDR3 DNA: TGTGCCATCAGTGCCCTGCGGACTAGCGGTTACGAGCAGTACTTC

J gene: TRBJ2-3
clone size: .
V gene: TRBV2
D gene: .
CDR3 protein: CASSWDSPKQYF
CDR3 DNA: TGTGCCAGCAGTTGGGACTCCCCTAAGCAGTATTTT

J gene: TRBJ1-1
clone size: .
V gene: TRBV11-2
D gene: .
CDR3 protein: CASSSVRDSGRAFF
CDR3 DNA: TGTGCCAGCAGCTCAGTTCGGGATTCTGGGAGGGCTTTCTTT

J gene: TRBJ2-5
clone size: .
V gene: TRBV14
D gene: .
CDR3 protein: CASGGQETQYF
CDR3 DNA: TGTGCCAGCGGGGGGCAAGAGACCCAGTACTTC

J gene: TRBJ1-2
clone size: few
V gene: TRBV11-2
D gene: .
CDR3 protein: CASRDLGGDYGYTF
CDR3 DNA: TGTGCCAGCAGGGATTTGGGGGGGGACTATGGCTACACCTTC

J gene: TRBJ1-1
clone size: .
V gene: TRBV7-9
D gene: TRBD1
CDR3 protein: CASSQGQGFTEAFF
CDR3 DNA: TGTGCCAGCAGCCAGGGACAGGGTTTCACTGAAGCTTTCTTT

J gene: TRBJ2-2
clone size: .
V gene: TRBV5-1
D gene: TRBD1
CDR3 protein: CASSPADRANTGELFF
CDR3 DNA: TGCGCCAGCAGCCCGGCTGACAGGGCGAACACCGGGGAGCTGTTTTTT

J gene: TRBJ2-5
clone size: .
V gene: TRBV18
D gene: .
CDR3 protein: CASSPRETQYF
CDR3 DNA: TGTGCCAGCTCACCCAGGGAGACCCAGTACTTC

J gene: TRBJ2-5
clone size: .
V gene: TRBV5-1
D gene: .
CDR3 protein: CASSSQGETQYF
CDR3 DNA: TGCGCCAGCTCGTCGCAGGGGGAGACCCAGTACTTC

J gene: TRBJ1-2
clone size: few
V gene: TRBV9
D gene: TRBD1
CDR3 protein: CASSVEDRAGGGYTF
CDR3 DNA: TGTGCCAGCAGCGTAGAGGACAGGGCAGGCGGTGGCTACACCTTC

J gene: TRBJ1-2
clone size: .
V gene: TRBV25-1
D gene: TRBD1
CDR3 protein: CASSSDRGYGYTF
CDR3 DNA: TGTGCCAGCAGTTCCGACAGGGGATATGGCTACACCTTC

J gene: TRBJ1-5
clone size: few
V gene: TRBV13
D gene: .
CDR3 protein: CASTQGRYSNQPQHF
CDR3 DNA: TGTGCCAGCACCCAGGGGCGATATAGCAATCAGCCCCAGCATTTT

J gene: TRBJ2-1
clone size: few
V gene: TRBV27
D gene: TRBD2
CDR3 protein: CASRTSGTSGSMFF
CDR3 DNA: TGTGCCAGCAGAACCTCCGGGACTAGCGGGAGTATGTTCTTC